These T cell receptor beta chains were read from a single sample in a study of persistence of HIV-infected CD4 T cells. No antigen has been identified for these receptors. Sequencing was performed with immunoSEQ multiplex PCR; in TCRdb, only in-frame clones are kept and a portion is missing. In the table there are under 15,000 clones, approximately 75% of which are singletons. The sequenced sample was CD4+ T cells sorted from PBMCs after approximately 19-hour stimulation, obtained from a patient who received antiretroviral therapy. The receptors were sampled from an adult man with HIV who was CMV-seropositive. Each CDR3 is given with its conserved first and last residue. Each record gives: CDR3 DNA, CDR3 protein, CDR3 length, V gene, clone size, J gene, D gene. D genes are given only for firm matches. Only some rows state a clone size, as once, few, many or a class for expanded clones.

TGTGCCAGCAGTTCCGGAGGGGCAGGTGAAAAACTGTTTTTT CASSSGGAGEKLFF 14 TRBV6-5 NA TRBJ1-4 NA
TGCGCCAGCAGCACAGGGCTTGAGGGCTACACCTTC CASSTGLEGYTF 12 TRBV5-1 few TRBJ1-2 NA
TGTGCCAGCAGCTTCCCGGGACAGGGATATGGAAACACCATATATTTT CASSFPGQGYGNTIYF 16 TRBV7-2 NA TRBJ1-3 TRBD1
TGTGCCAGCTCACCCGCCCCAGGGGGGAACTCCTACGAGCAGTACTTC CASSPAPGGNSYEQYF 16 TRBV18 NA TRBJ2-7 NA
TGCGCCAGCAGCTTGGATACAGATACGCAGTATTTT CASSLDTDTQYF 12 TRBV5-1 medium-sized TRBJ2-3 NA
TGCGCCAGCAGCGTCCGGGACACAGGCTCTGGGGCCAACGTCCTGACTTTC CASSVRDTGSGANVLTF 17 TRBV5-1 NA TRBJ2-6 NA
TGTGCCAGCAGCGTAGCTGTAGCTAGTCGACTGGATACGCAGTATTTT CASSVAVASRLDTQYF 16 TRBV9 NA TRBJ2-3 NA
TGCGCCAGCAGCCAAGAACCAGGACCCTACGAGCAGTACTTC CASSQEPGPYEQYF 14 TRBV4-1 NA TRBJ2-7 NA
TGCGCCAGCAGCTTGGACGGGGGGCAAGGCACCGGGGAGCTGTTTTTT CASSLDGGQGTGELFF 16 TRBV5-1 NA TRBJ2-2 NA
TGTGCCAGCAGCAGGACAGGGCTTAATTCACCCCTCCACTTT CASSRTGLNSPLHF 14 TRBV21-1 NA TRBJ1-6 NA
TGTGCCAGCAGTACCCGGACTTTCAACAATGAAAAACTGTTTTTT CASSTRTFNNEKLFF 15 TRBV27 NA TRBJ1-4 NA
TGTGCCAGCAGCCGAGCGACAGGGGGGACACTCACCGGGGAGCTGTTTTTT CASSRATGGTLTGELFF 17 TRBV7-8 few TRBJ2-2 TRBD1
TGTGCCAGCAGCCGTCAGCCGGGACAGTCCTCAACTAATGAAAAACTGTTTTTT CASSRQPGQSSTNEKLFF 18 TRBV5-4 NA TRBJ1-4 TRBD1
TGTGCCAGCAGCACCCTGGGTCCTGTGTACGAGCAGTACTTC CASSTLGPVYEQYF 14 TRBV6-5 NA TRBJ2-7 NA
TGTGCCAGCAGCTCCGGACAACCCACAGATACGCAGTATTTT CASSSGQPTDTQYF 14 TRBV7-3 NA TRBJ2-3 NA
TGCGCCAGCAGCTTTCCGGGCATCGACGGCTACACCTTC CASSFPGIDGYTF 13 TRBV5-1 NA TRBJ1-2 NA
TGTGCCAGCAGTTCGGGTACCGGGGAGCTGTTTTTT CASSSGTGELFF 12 TRBV12-3/TRBV12-4 few TRBJ2-2 NA